The following is a T cell receptor beta chain sequence with its context. Its antigen remains unidentified. This entry comes from a study of regulatory T cells in long-lasting Graves disease. Study background: Treatment with antithyroid drugs for over 5 years, together with positive TSH receptor antibodies, meant persistent Graves' disease.

Study-level findings and limits: Compared with new cases, persistent Graves' patients showed reduced TCR diversity.

The time point: persistent/refractory GD, antithyroid drugs over 5 years with positive TRAb. The TCR library was made from RNA that had been extracted from PBMCs in TRIzol. The CDR3 contains 14 residues. V shed 2 bases and J 4 bases; nucleotides not matched to a gene: 5. Germline loops: CDR1 MNHEY, CDR2 SMNVEV (reference sequence). To make TCR beta libraries, researchers used iRepertoire HTBI primers and Arm-PCR of CDR3 regions. Original processing methods: Samples revealed 62 TRBV and about 15 TRBJ segments. From the multiplex PCR reads, TCRdb called clonotypes with MiXCR, one entry per CDR3 protein. The V and J calls were determined by TCRdb, not by the authors. The table has hundreds of thousands of distinct CDR3 sequences, around 20% seen once.

The chain combines TRBV27 with TRBJ2-7; 7 bases fit TRBD2. Sequenced material: peripheral blood mononuclear cells (PBMCs), taken when the disease was refractory, from a patient treated with antithyroid drugs. This TCR was recovered from a female donor with Graves disease. CDR3 DNA: TGTGCCAGCAGTTTAGGGGGGGAGAGGTACGAGCAGTACTTC. Protein product: CASSLGGERYEQYF.